This entry describes one T cell receptor beta chain. The entry originates in a study of blood T cell repertoires in COVID-19. On the study more broadly: Nucleic acid was either cDNA or gDNA, and it came from T cells, B-cell-depleted T cells, or PBMCs.

Sequenced by immunoSEQ multiplex PCR; TCRdb stores in-frame clones only, minus some. The table has about 250,000 clones, roughly nine tenths seen once. V was clipped by 5 bases and J by 1 base, with 18 bases between them. The germline V gene encodes CDR1 SEHNR and CDR2 FQNEAQ (reference sequence). The CDR3 contains 17 residues. The TCR comes from a man younger than 35 with active or convalescent COVID-19. The sample taken for sequencing was peripheral blood. The rearrangement uses TRBV7-9 and TRBJ2-1, with D possibly matching TRBD2 (6 bases). The CDR3 sequence is CASSPGGGGFSYNEQFF. In nucleotides, the CDR3 is TGTGCCAGCAGCCCCGGGGGTGGAGGTTTTTCCTACAATGAGCAGTTCTTC.